The 5 T cell receptor beta chains reported below all come from one sample, sequenced in a study of human T cells and chemical hapten exposure. TCRdb re-called the RACE reads with MiXCR, one entry per CDR3 protein. The profile shows roughly 50,000 distinct CDR3 sequences, approximately 11% of them singletons. Sample time point: patch test 1, 2 weeks after DPC sensitization. The treatment is: therapeutic diphenylcyclopropenone sensitization with weekly scalp DPC. RNA extraction used unfractionated whole blood as the source of total RNA. This specimen was whole blood, taken in connection with sensitization to the hapten diphenylcyclopropenone (DPC). Receptor source: a woman in her 40s with alopecia areata. Some clones in this sample may be carry-over from other donors' samples.

At least ten counts were recorded for this clonotype. The chain is built from TRBV6-4 and TRBJ2-1; D might be TRBD1 or TRBD2, each matching 6 bases. The CDR3 is 17 amino acids. Per the germline V gene, CDR1 is MRHNA and CDR2 is SNTAGT. Trimming took off 0 bases at V and 1 base at J, with 13 bases between the two ends. The CDR3 loop is CASSDSARGPSYNEQFF. The CDR3 bases are TGTGCCAGCAGTGACTCAGCTCGGGGGCCATCCTACAATGAGCAGTTCTTC.

This clonotype was found many times. V usage is TRBV7-8 and J usage is TRBJ1-2; unclear D gene. Per germline, CDR1 SGHVS and CDR2 FQNEAQ. There are 13 residues in the CDR3. V lost 1 base and J 2 bases, leaving 5 bases between the germline ends. Here the CDR3 DNA reads TGTGCCAGCAGCTTAGACGGGAACTATGGCTACACCTTC. Encoded protein: CASSLDGNYGYTF.

The table lists this clonotype with a few counts. This sequence joins TRBV21-1 and TRBJ2-7; the table's D call, TRBD2, was not checked against the DNA. TRBV21-1 is designated a pseudogene. This CDR3 has 15 amino acids. CDR3 DNA sequence: TGTGCCAGCAGCAAAGGTCGAGCGGGAAGGTACGAGCAGTACTTC. It encodes CASSKGRAGRYEQYF.

The chain joins TRBV30 to TRBJ1-6; D ambiguous. CDR1 and CDR2 (germline): GTSNPN, SVGIG (reference sequence). The CDR3 is made up of 13 amino acids. The V end was cut by 5 bases, the J end by 9 bases, with 14 bases between. The CDR3 region is CAWGQPGISPLHF. Written as DNA, the CDR3 is TGTGCCTGGGGCCAGCCGGGCATTTCACCCCTCCACTTT. Full variable domain (remainder filled in from reference TRBV30 and TRBJ1-6): SQTIHQWPATLVQPVGSPLSLECTVEGTSNPNLYWYRQAAGRGLQLLFYSVGIGQISSEVPQNLSASRPQDRQFILSSKKLLLSDSGFYLCAWGQPGISPLHFGNGTRLTVT.

This clonotype occurred many times. V and J are TRBV20-1 and TRBJ2-3, with D perhaps matching TRBD2 (5 bases). The CDR3 has 12 amino acids. Germline values: CDR1 DFQATT, CDR2 SNEGSKA (reference sequence). The V end lost 6 bases, the J end lost 6 bases, and 13 bases lay between the germline ends. CDR3 residues: CSAAGLEDTQYF. CDR3 DNA: TGCAGTGCAGCCGGACTTGAGGATACGCAGTATTTT.